This T cell receptor (beta chain) was sequenced for a study of shared clonotypes between healthy human individuals. Study-level background: Donors consisted of two women and three men between 18 and 49. Whole-study findings and limits: Rarefaction showed sorted-subset sequencing was incomplete despite large depth. The generation probabilities recorded for non-shared clonotypes fell below those of clonotypes shared by all four donors.

In regard to this clone: Its target is not known.

Positive CCR7 selection of CD45RO-negative cells yielded the naive CD8 cells, and terminally differentiated effector memory CD45RA+ cells were excluded. The germline V and J ends were trimmed by 5 bases and 3 bases, with 5 bases remaining between them. CDR1 is DFQATT and CDR2 is SNEGSKA in the germline V gene (reference sequence). The CDR3 totals 10 residues. Each cell subset's genomic DNA was divided evenly among several immunoSEQ plates. Profiled with immunoSEQ multiplex PCR; TCRdb holds only in-frame clones, not every one. The data show hundreds of thousands of clones, roughly 98% seen once. The rearrangement links TRBV20-1 to TRBJ2-7; D is undetermined. What was sequenced was naive CD8+ T cells sorted from blood. The TCR comes from a young man in good health. This chain's CDR3 is CSAYVYEQYF. The CDR3 nucleotides are TGCAGTGCTTATGTCTACGAGCAGTACTTC.